This TCR beta chain was sequenced during a study of cytomegalovirus exposure and HLA in healthy donors. Amplification used 60 Vbeta primers and 13 Jbeta primers. Clones were sequenced by immunoSEQ multiplex PCR, and TCRdb holds only the in-frame ones, with some missing. The table includes 90,000 to 120,000 clones, around 79% detected once. This CDR3 spans 14 amino acids. The V and J ends lost 5 bases and 3 bases, in that order; junction bases with no gene match: 5. Germline lookup yields CDR1 SGHVS and CDR2 FQNEAQ. V gene TRBV7-8 combines with J gene TRBJ1-2; 8 bases align to TRBD1. The sample taken for sequencing was PBMCs. This TCR was recovered from a woman between 35 and 50 years old in good health and CMV-seronegative. The CDR3 DNA sequence: TGTGCCAGCAGCCGCAGGGGGCGCGACTATGGCTACACCTTC. It yields the protein CASSRRGRDYGYTF.